These T cell receptor beta chains were read from a single sample in a study of blood T cells in healthy people across ages. TCRdb re-called the 5' RACE reads with MiXCR, one entry per CDR3 protein. The profile covers roughly 700,000 distinct CDR3 sequences, with roughly 30% appearing a single time and approximately 15% taken by the ten largest. Material for sequencing was blood. The receptors were sampled from an elderly woman in good health. CDR3s include the opening cysteine and the closing phenylalanine or tryptophan. The order of the fields is clone size, J gene, V gene, D gene, CDR3 DNA, CDR3 protein. D genes are given only for firm matches. Clone size is given for some rows only: seen once, a few or many times, or a class if the clone is expanded.

clone size: NA; J gene: TRBJ2-2; V gene: TRBV29-1; D gene: TRBD2; CDR3 DNA: TGCAGCGTTGGACCCGGGACTAGCCCCTTCGGGGAGCTGTTTTTT; CDR3 protein: CSVGPGTSPFGELFF
clone size: many; J gene: TRBJ2-4; V gene: TRBV28; D gene: NA; CDR3 DNA: TGTGCCAGCATGCAGGGGACCCGGGGCAACATTCAGTACTTC; CDR3 protein: CASMQGTRGNIQYF
clone size: many; J gene: TRBJ2-5; V gene: TRBV3-1; D gene: NA; CDR3 DNA: TGTGCCAGCAGCCAGCGGACTAACAAAGAGACCCAGTACTTC; CDR3 protein: CASSQRTNKETQYF
clone size: few; J gene: TRBJ2-3; V gene: TRBV4-3; D gene: NA; CDR3 DNA: TGCGCCAGCAGCCAGGGGTCGGGGCTGGATACGCAGTATTTT; CDR3 protein: CASSQGSGLDTQYF
clone size: NA; J gene: TRBJ2-1; V gene: TRBV5-1; D gene: NA; CDR3 DNA: TGCGCCAGCAGCTTGTCTCGAGTGTGGCAGTCGAGCTCCTACAATGAGCAGTTCTTC; CDR3 protein: CASSLSRVWQSSSYNEQFF
clone size: NA; J gene: TRBJ2-1; V gene: TRBV4-1; D gene: NA; CDR3 DNA: TGCGCCAGCAGCCAGAGTCGTGAGCGGTTCTTC; CDR3 protein: CASSQSRERFF
clone size: NA; J gene: TRBJ1-4; V gene: TRBV15; D gene: NA; CDR3 DNA: TGTGCCACCAGCCGGGGACACGAGATGGAAAAACCGTTTTTT; CDR3 protein: CATSRGHEMEKPFF
clone size: many; J gene: TRBJ2-7; V gene: TRBV5-1; D gene: TRBD1; CDR3 DNA: TGCGCCAGCAGCTCCCTGTGGGACAGGGGCTTCGAGCAGTACTTC; CDR3 protein: CASSSLWDRGFEQYF
clone size: many; J gene: TRBJ2-6; V gene: TRBV5-1; D gene: TRBD2; CDR3 DNA: TGCGCCAGCCGACTTCTTCTAGCGGGGGGGCCTGGGGCCAACGTCCTGACTTTC; CDR3 protein: CASRLLLAGGPGANVLTF
clone size: many; J gene: TRBJ2-3; V gene: TRBV6-5; D gene: NA; CDR3 DNA: TGTGCCAGCAGCCCGACCCTAAGGACAGATACGCAGTATTTT; CDR3 protein: CASSPTLRTDTQYF
clone size: NA; J gene: TRBJ2-7; V gene: TRBV9; D gene: NA; CDR3 DNA: TGTGCCAGCAGCGTAGACCGGGTCTCCTACGAGCAGTACTTC; CDR3 protein: CASSVDRVSYEQYF
clone size: many; J gene: TRBJ2-7; V gene: TRBV29-1; D gene: TRBD1; CDR3 DNA: TGCAGCGTTGAAGACTGGGACAGCTCCTACGAGCAGTACTTC; CDR3 protein: CSVEDWDSSYEQYF
clone size: few; J gene: TRBJ2-5; V gene: TRBV2; D gene: TRBD2; CDR3 DNA: TGTGCCAGCAGGAGGACTAGCAGGTCGGGAGAGACCCAGTACTTC; CDR3 protein: CASRRTSRSGETQYF
clone size: many; J gene: TRBJ2-1; V gene: TRBV5-1; D gene: TRBD1; CDR3 DNA: TGCGCCAGCAGCCCGATTACAGGGGGCGTCTACAATGAGCAGTTCTTC; CDR3 protein: CASSPITGGVYNEQFF
clone size: NA; J gene: TRBJ2-7; V gene: TRBV5-1; D gene: NA; CDR3 DNA: TGCGCCAGCAGCAGGACCACCGGTGCTGGTGTCGAGCAGTACTTC; CDR3 protein: CASSRTTGAGVEQYF
clone size: many; J gene: TRBJ2-7; V gene: TRBV12-3/TRBV12-4; D gene: NA; CDR3 DNA: TGTGCCAGCAGTTTAGGGCCCCCACTTCGGAGGGCATCCTACGAGCAGTACTTC; CDR3 protein: CASSLGPPLRRASYEQYF
clone size: few; J gene: TRBJ2-5; V gene: TRBV30; D gene: TRBD1; CDR3 DNA: TGTGCCTGGGGCGGACAGGGCGGGACCCAGTACTTC; CDR3 protein: CAWGGQGGTQYF
clone size: NA; J gene: TRBJ1-6; V gene: TRBV7-2; D gene: NA; CDR3 DNA: TGTGCCAGCAACCCGACAGACCCCTGGAATTCACCTCTCCACTTT; CDR3 protein: CASNPTDPWNSPLHF
clone size: many; J gene: TRBJ1-1; V gene: TRBV3-1; D gene: NA; CDR3 DNA: TGTGCCAGCAGCCAAGATCCCACAATCCAGGGAGCTTTCTTT; CDR3 protein: CASSQDPTIQGAFF
clone size: NA; J gene: TRBJ2-1; V gene: TRBV5-1; D gene: TRBD2; CDR3 DNA: TGCGCCAGCAGAAATACAGCGGGAGGGCCTTCGGGGAATGAGCAGTTCTTC; CDR3 protein: CASRNTAGGPSGNEQFF
clone size: many; J gene: TRBJ2-7; V gene: TRBV20-1; D gene: NA; CDR3 DNA: TGCAGTACCGGGACAACCGCCTACGAGCAGTACTTC; CDR3 protein: CSTGTTAYEQYF
clone size: many; J gene: TRBJ2-1; V gene: TRBV20-1; D gene: TRBD2; CDR3 DNA: TGCAGTGCCATAACCCTTCTAGCGGGGGAGTACAATGAGCAGTTCTTC; CDR3 protein: CSAITLLAGEYNEQFF
clone size: NA; J gene: TRBJ1-5; V gene: TRBV20-1; D gene: NA; CDR3 DNA: TGCAGTGCCCCGGGACGCCCTGGCCAGCCCCAGCATTTT; CDR3 protein: CSAPGRPGQPQHF
clone size: many; J gene: TRBJ1-2; V gene: TRBV5-6; D gene: NA; CDR3 DNA: TGTGCCAGCAGCTTGTATCCGGGTCAGTATGGCTACACCTTC; CDR3 protein: CASSLYPGQYGYTF
clone size: many; J gene: TRBJ2-7; V gene: TRBV7-8; D gene: NA; CDR3 DNA: TGTGCCAGCAGCCCTGGGGTATTTTCTTCCGACGAGCAGTACTTC; CDR3 protein: CASSPGVFSSDEQYF
clone size: many; J gene: TRBJ2-7; V gene: TRBV5-1; D gene: TRBD1; CDR3 DNA: TGCGCCAGCAGCTGGGGACAGGGAGTTGAGCAGTACTTC; CDR3 protein: CASSWGQGVEQYF
clone size: many; J gene: TRBJ2-5; V gene: TRBV12-3/TRBV12-4; D gene: NA; CDR3 DNA: TGTGCCAGCAGTTTAAACATTAAAGAGACCCAGTACTTC; CDR3 protein: CASSLNIKETQYF
clone size: NA; J gene: TRBJ1-1; V gene: TRBV5-1; D gene: TRBD1; CDR3 DNA: TGCGCCAGCAGCTCACCAGGACAGGGGATGAACACTGAAGCTTTCTTT; CDR3 protein: CASSSPGQGMNTEAFF
clone size: NA; J gene: TRBJ2-5; V gene: TRBV7-9; D gene: NA; CDR3 DNA: TGTGCCAGCAGCTTAGCCCTCGGGGTCCAAGAGACCCAGTACTTC; CDR3 protein: CASSLALGVQETQYF
clone size: NA; J gene: TRBJ2-1; V gene: TRBV14; D gene: TRBD2; CDR3 DNA: TGTGCCAGCAGCCAAGAGGGACTAGCAAACTACAATGAGCAGTTCTTC; CDR3 protein: CASSQEGLANYNEQFF
clone size: NA; J gene: TRBJ2-3; V gene: TRBV6-6; D gene: TRBD1; CDR3 DNA: TGTGCCACCAGCCCTACGGGACAGCTAACAGATACGCAGTATTTT; CDR3 protein: CATSPTGQLTDTQYF
clone size: few; J gene: TRBJ2-2; V gene: TRBV5-4; D gene: TRBD1; CDR3 DNA: TGTGCCAGCAGCGACAAGACAGGGGGGCAGAGCGTGCTGTTTTTT; CDR3 protein: CASSDKTGGQSVLFF
clone size: many; J gene: TRBJ2-3; V gene: TRBV5-1; D gene: TRBD2; CDR3 DNA: TGCGCCAGCAGCTTGAGTAGCGGGGGGGCGGCAGATACGCAGTATTTT; CDR3 protein: CASSLSSGGAADTQYF
clone size: NA; J gene: TRBJ1-4; V gene: TRBV6-5; D gene: NA; CDR3 DNA: TGTGCCAGCAGCCCGGGGGGGGCGGGTAATGAAAAACTGTTTTTT; CDR3 protein: CASSPGGAGNEKLFF
clone size: NA; J gene: TRBJ1-2; V gene: TRBV7-2; D gene: NA; CDR3 DNA: TGTGCCAGCAGCTCATCAGGGACTGTCTATGGCTACACCTTC; CDR3 protein: CASSSSGTVYGYTF
clone size: NA; J gene: TRBJ1-5; V gene: TRBV6-1; D gene: TRBD1; CDR3 DNA: TGTGCCAGCAGGCAGACAGGGGACCGGAATCAGCCCCAGCATTTT; CDR3 protein: CASRQTGDRNQPQHF
clone size: NA; J gene: TRBJ2-2; V gene: TRBV20-1; D gene: NA; CDR3 DNA: TGCAGTGCTAGGGCACCTACCGCCGGGGAGCTGTTTTTT; CDR3 protein: CSARAPTAGELFF
clone size: many; J gene: TRBJ2-1; V gene: TRBV5-1; D gene: NA; CDR3 DNA: TGCGCCAGCAGCCCGCGGGCCAAGATCTCCTACAATGAGCAGTTCTTC; CDR3 protein: CASSPRAKISYNEQFF
clone size: NA; J gene: TRBJ2-7; V gene: TRBV4-3; D gene: TRBD2; CDR3 DNA: TGCGCCAGCAGCCACGTAGCGGGAGGCCTCTACGAGCAGTACTTC; CDR3 protein: CASSHVAGGLYEQYF
clone size: many; J gene: TRBJ2-2; V gene: TRBV5-1; D gene: NA; CDR3 DNA: TGCGCCAGCAGCCTAAACGTTGCCGGGGAGCTGTTTTTT; CDR3 protein: CASSLNVAGELFF
clone size: NA; J gene: TRBJ2-3; V gene: TRBV6-2/TRBV6-3; D gene: NA; CDR3 DNA: TGTGCCAGCAGTTACTCGACAGGAGCGTTGGATACGCAGTATTTT; CDR3 protein: CASSYSTGALDTQYF
clone size: NA; J gene: TRBJ1-1; V gene: TRBV7-9; D gene: TRBD1; CDR3 DNA: TGTGCCAGCAGTAACAGGGGCTTGGAAGCTTTCTTT; CDR3 protein: CASSNRGLEAFF
clone size: many; J gene: TRBJ2-7; V gene: TRBV14; D gene: NA; CDR3 DNA: TGTGCCAGCAGCCAAGCCTTTCAATTGGGCACCGAGCAGTACTTC; CDR3 protein: CASSQAFQLGTEQYF
clone size: many; J gene: TRBJ2-3; V gene: TRBV10-3; D gene: TRBD2; CDR3 DNA: TGTGCCATCAGTGACCGGGGGGGGCCATCTGAGAGCACAGATACGCAGTATTTT; CDR3 protein: CAISDRGGPSESTDTQYF
clone size: many; J gene: TRBJ1-1; V gene: TRBV10-3; D gene: NA; CDR3 DNA: TGTGCCATCAGTGAGCCGGTAAGGGGATTGAACACTGAAGCTTTCTTT; CDR3 protein: CAISEPVRGLNTEAFF
clone size: few; J gene: TRBJ1-2; V gene: TRBV19; D gene: NA; CDR3 DNA: TGTGCCAGTAGTATGCGGACAACTGGCTACACCTTC; CDR3 protein: CASSMRTTGYTF
clone size: many; J gene: TRBJ2-5; V gene: TRBV4-2; D gene: TRBD2; CDR3 DNA: TGTGCCAGCAGCCAAGACGCCAGCGGGGGGGCCAGGGAGACCCAGTACTTC; CDR3 protein: CASSQDASGGARETQYF
clone size: few; J gene: TRBJ1-1; V gene: TRBV20-1; D gene: NA; CDR3 DNA: TGCAGTGCAACGACGGTCTACCTCACTGAAGCTTTCTTT; CDR3 protein: CSATTVYLTEAFF
clone size: NA; J gene: TRBJ2-7; V gene: TRBV15; D gene: NA; CDR3 DNA: TGTGCCACCAGCGCCGACATTAGCTACGAGCAGTACTTC; CDR3 protein: CATSADISYEQYF
clone size: NA; J gene: TRBJ2-2; V gene: TRBV7-2; D gene: TRBD1; CDR3 DNA: TGTGCCAGCAGCTTACGGACAGGGGGGCTGTTTTTT; CDR3 protein: CASSLRTGGLFF